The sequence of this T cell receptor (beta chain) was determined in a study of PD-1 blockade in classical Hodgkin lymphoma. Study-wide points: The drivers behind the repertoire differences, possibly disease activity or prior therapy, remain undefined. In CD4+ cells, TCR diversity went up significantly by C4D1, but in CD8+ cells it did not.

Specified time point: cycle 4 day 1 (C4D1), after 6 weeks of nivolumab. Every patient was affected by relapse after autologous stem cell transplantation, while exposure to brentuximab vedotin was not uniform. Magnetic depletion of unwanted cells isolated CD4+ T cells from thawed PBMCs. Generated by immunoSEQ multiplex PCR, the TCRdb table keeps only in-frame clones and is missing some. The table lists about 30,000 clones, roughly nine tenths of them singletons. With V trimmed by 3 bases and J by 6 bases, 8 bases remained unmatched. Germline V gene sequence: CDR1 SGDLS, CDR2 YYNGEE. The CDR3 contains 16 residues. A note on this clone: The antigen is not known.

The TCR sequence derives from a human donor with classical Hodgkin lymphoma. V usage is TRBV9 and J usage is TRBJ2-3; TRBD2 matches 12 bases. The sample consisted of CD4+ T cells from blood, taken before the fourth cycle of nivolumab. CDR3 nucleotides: TGTGCCAGCAGCGGGACTAGCGGGGTCTTCACGGATACGCAGTATTTT. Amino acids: CASSGTSGVFTDTQYF.